The 10 T cell receptor beta chains reported below all come from one sample, sequenced in a study of beta chain features in type 1 diabetes. cDNA synthesis used the whole RNA isolate, giving expressed TCRB sequences. Assay: immunoSEQ multiplex PCR; the TCRdb copy retains only in-frame clones and omits some. The data show approximately 150,000 clones, with approximately 13% seen just once and roughly 1.4% held by the top ten. Their antigen targets remain unknown. General study points: TCRB CDR3s from Type 1 diabetes patients were moderately but significantly shorter in all four CD4+ subsets.

Sequences were obtained from central memory CD4+ T cells from blood. These receptors originate from a man between 18 and 29 years old with type 1 diabetes.

The gene calls are TRBV9 and TRBJ1-4; D possibly corresponds to TRBD1 (5 bases). From germline, CDR1 is SGDLS and CDR2 YYNGEE. The CDR3 extends over 14 amino acids. Trimming took off 2 bases at V and 5 bases at J, with 10 bases between the two ends. CDR3 amino acids: CASSVGPGNEKLFF. The CDR3 DNA reads TGTGCCAGCAGCGTTGGGCCAGGGAATGAAAAACTGTTTTTT. Full variable domain (missing parts from reference TRBV9 and TRBJ1-4): DSGVTQTPKHLITATGQRVTLRCSPRSGDLSVYWYQQSLDQGLQFLIQYYNGEERAKGNILERFSAQQFPDLHSELNLSSLELGDSALYFCASSVGPGNEKLFFGSGTQLSVL.

The V call is TRBV19, the J call TRBJ1-3, with TRBD1 as a possible D gene (5 bases). The V gene lost 10 bases and the J gene lost 0 bases, with 13 bases spanning the gap. CDR3 length: 14 residues. Germline CDR1 and CDR2: LNHDA and SQIVND (reference sequence). The CDR3 loop is CATGKSDSGNTIYF. The CDR3 coding sequence is TGTGCCACAGGGAAGAGTGACTCTGGAAACACCATATATTTT.

The V gene is TRBV29-1, the J gene TRBJ2-3; D is tentatively TRBD1 or TRBD2 (5 bases each). This CDR3 has 14 amino acids. The germline V gene encodes CDR1 SQVTM and CDR2 ANQGSEA. V was shortened by 6 bases and J by 0 bases, with 13 bases between the two germline ends. The CDR3 DNA reads as TGCAGCGTCGCACGCAGGGACAGCACAGATACGCAGTATTTT. This encodes CSVARRDSTDTQYF.

The genes are TRBV4-1 and TRBJ1-1; 7 nucleotides agree with TRBD1. The length of the CDR3 is 16 residues. V gave up 1 base and J gave up 1 base; unmatched junction bases: 6. Germline V lookup: CDR1 MGHRA, CDR2 YSYEKL. This CDR3 reads CASSQGAQGENTEAFF. DNA for the CDR3: TGCGCCAGCAGCCAAGGGGCTCAGGGGGAGAACACTGAAGCTTTCTTT.

The chain's CDR3 is CASSPGQGGQPQHF. CDR3 coding DNA: TGTGCCAGTAGTCCCGGACAGGGCGGGCAGCCCCAGCATTTT. This chain uses TRBV19 with TRBJ1-5; 8 bases align to TRBD1. J was trimmed by 7 bases and V by 5 bases; bases with no gene match: 7. CDR3 length equals 14 residues. Germline V gives CDR1 LNHDA, CDR2 SQIVND (reference sequence).

The chain has TRBV19 and TRBJ1-6; the D gene is possibly TRBD1 (6 bases). V was clipped by 5 bases and J by 11 bases, with 19 bases between them. CDR1 is LNHDA and CDR2 is SQIVND in the germline V gene (reference sequence). The CDR3 is made up of 15 amino acids. The CDR3 DNA reads as TGTGCCAGTAGTCCTCAGGGGATCAGTGAGGCACCCCTCCACTTT. It yields the protein CASSPQGISEAPLHF.

The chain uses TRBV25-1 and TRBJ1-2; D not resolved. Germline V gives CDR1 MGHDK, CDR2 SYGVNS. The V end was cut by 2 bases, the J end by 4 bases, with 8 bases between. This CDR3 has 13 amino acids. The CDR3 spells CASSERTAYGYTF. CDR3 nucleotides: TGTGCCAGCAGTGAACGGACGGCCTATGGCTACACCTTC.

Comments on this clone: The sample has other DNA sequences that encode this CDR3 too. This chain uses TRBV29-1 with TRBJ2-5, with 8 bases matching TRBD1. The CDR3 has 12 residues. J was trimmed by 4 bases and V by 7 bases; bases with no gene match: 5. CDR1 is SQVTM and CDR2 is ANQGSEA in the germline V gene. In nucleotides, the CDR3 is TGCAGCGGACAGGGGTTGGGAGAGACCCAGTACTTC. It specifies CSGQGLGETQYF.

This chain joins TRBV11-2 and TRBJ2-3; D could derive from TRBD1 or TRBD2 (5 bases each). CDR3 length: 12 residues. The V end lost 3 bases, the J end lost 6 bases, and 7 bases lay between the germline ends. Per the germline V gene, CDR1 is SGHAT and CDR2 is FQNNGV. The CDR3 region has the DNA TGTGCCAGCAGCTTTGAGGGGGATACGCAGTATTTT. This sequence encodes CASSFEGDTQYF.

The V gene is TRBV27, the J gene TRBJ2-3, with D unclear. This CDR3 comprises 16 residues. Germline CDR1 is MNHEY and CDR2 is SMNVEV (reference sequence). Trimming pared 8 bases from V and 0 bases from J, leaving 18 bases between. This chain's CDR3 is CASPPRPVTSTDTQYF. CDR3 DNA: TGTGCCAGCCCCCCCCGCCCGGTCACTAGCACAGATACGCAGTATTTT.